This TCR beta chain was found in a study of blood T cell repertoires in COVID-19. Seattle patients were enrolled while actively infected and followed longitudinally. Assay: immunoSEQ multiplex PCR; the TCRdb copy retains only in-frame clones and omits some. The table has fewer than 350,000 clones, roughly 87% seen once. The ends were cut back, 10 bases at V and 1 base at J, with 10 bases in the middle. Germline loops: CDR1 ENHRY, CDR2 SYGVKD. The CDR3 totals 12 residues. This chain joins TRBV10-3 and TRBJ1-1, with D possibly matching TRBD1 (5 bases). This clonotype was sampled from a woman between 55 and 75 years old with COVID-19, enrolled during active disease. Sequencing input: peripheral blood. In DNA, the CDR3 is TGTGCCACGGCGGGGGGGAACACTGAAGCTTTCTTT. The encoded protein is CATAGGNTEAFF.